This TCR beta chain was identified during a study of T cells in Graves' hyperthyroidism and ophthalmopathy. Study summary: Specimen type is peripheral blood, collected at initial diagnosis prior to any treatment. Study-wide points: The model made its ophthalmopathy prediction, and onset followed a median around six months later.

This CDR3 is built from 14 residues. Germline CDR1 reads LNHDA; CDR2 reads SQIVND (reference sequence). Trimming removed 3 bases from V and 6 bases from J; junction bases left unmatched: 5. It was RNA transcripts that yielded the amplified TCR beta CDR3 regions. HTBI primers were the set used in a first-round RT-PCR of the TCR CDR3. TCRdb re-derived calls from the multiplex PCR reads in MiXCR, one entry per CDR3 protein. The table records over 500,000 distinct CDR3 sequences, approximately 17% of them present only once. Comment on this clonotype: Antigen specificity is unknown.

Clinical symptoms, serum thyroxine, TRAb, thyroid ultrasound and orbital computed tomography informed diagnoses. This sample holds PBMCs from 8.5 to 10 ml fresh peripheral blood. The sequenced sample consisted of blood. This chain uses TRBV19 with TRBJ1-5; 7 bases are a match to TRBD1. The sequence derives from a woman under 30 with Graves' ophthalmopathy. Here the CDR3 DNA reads TGTGCCAGTAGTATCACAGGGGATAGTCAGCCCCAGCATTTT. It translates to CASSITGDSQPQHF. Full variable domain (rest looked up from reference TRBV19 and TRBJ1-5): DGGITQSPKYLFRKEGQNVTLSCEQNLNHDAMYWYRQDPGQGLRLIYYSQIVNDFQKGDIAEGYSVSREKKESFPLTVTSAQKNPTAFYLCASSITGDSQPQHFGDGTRLSIL.